The T cell receptor beta chain described here comes from a study of OX40 agonist ivuxolimab in advanced cancers. Overall study results and limits: The authors also found low normalized T-cell clonal expansion in some nonresponders. With doses of 0.1 to 3.0 mg/kg, CD4+ and CD8+ blood T cells had undergone clonal expansion by week 6.

TCRdb's table, derived via immunoSEQ multiplex PCR, lists solely in-frame clones and lacks some. The sample has tens of thousands of clones, roughly 84% seen once; the top ten hold roughly 0.32%. CDR1 is SGHRS and CDR2 is YFSETQ in the germline V gene. CDR3 size: 19 residues. V lost 0 bases to trimming and J lost 0 bases, with 20 bases between them. Points on this clone: Its target is not known.

This TCR was recovered from an adult with an advanced solid tumor such as melanoma, head and neck, liver or kidney cancer. J is TRBJ2-3 and V is TRBV5-1, with D possibly being TRBD2 (6 bases). The sample consisted of CD4+ or CD8+ T cells sorted from blood, taken in a trial of the OX40 agonist ivuxolimab. The CDR3 DNA is TGCGCCAGCAGCTTGGACGGGACTCGAGGTCTTTTTAGCACAGATACGCAGTATTTT. Translation: CASSLDGTRGLFSTDTQYF. Supplemented by reference TRBV5-1 and TRBJ2-3, the full variable domain reads KAGVTQTPRYLIKTRGQQVTLSCSPISGHRSVSWYQQTPGQGLQFLFEYFSETQRNKGNFPGRFSGRQFSNSRSEMNVSTLELGDSALYLCASSLDGTRGLFSTDTQYFGPGTRLTVL.